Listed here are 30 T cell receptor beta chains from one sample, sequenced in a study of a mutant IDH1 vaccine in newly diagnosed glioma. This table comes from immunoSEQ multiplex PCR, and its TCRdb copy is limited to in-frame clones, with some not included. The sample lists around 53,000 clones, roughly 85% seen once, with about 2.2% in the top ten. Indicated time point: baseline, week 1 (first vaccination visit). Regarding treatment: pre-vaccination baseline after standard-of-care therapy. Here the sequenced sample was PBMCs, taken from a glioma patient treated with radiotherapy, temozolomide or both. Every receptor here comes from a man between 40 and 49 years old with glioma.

The CDR3 DNA sequence: TGCGCCAGCAGGGACGGATCGAATACCTACGAGCAGTACTTC. Translation gives CASRDGSNTYEQYF. V gene TRBV5-1 combines with J gene TRBJ2-7; D is ambiguous. In germline, CDR1 is SGHRS, CDR2 YFSETQ. The V end lost 5 bases, the J end lost 2 bases, and 14 bases lay between the germline ends. This CDR3 region has 14 residues. Drawing the rest from reference TRBV5-1 and TRBJ2-7, the complete variable domain is KAGVTQTPRYLIKTRGQQVTLSCSPISGHRSVSWYQQTPGQGLQFLFEYFSETQRNKGNFPGRFSGRQFSNSRSEMNVSTLELGDSALYLCASRDGSNTYEQYFGPGTRLTVT.

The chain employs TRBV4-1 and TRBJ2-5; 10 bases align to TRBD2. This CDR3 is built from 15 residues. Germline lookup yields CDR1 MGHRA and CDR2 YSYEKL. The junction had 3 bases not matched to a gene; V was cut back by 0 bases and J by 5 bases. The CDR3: CASSQETSGIETQYF. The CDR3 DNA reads TGCGCCAGCAGCCAAGAAACTAGCGGGATCGAGACCCAGTACTTC.

As DNA, the CDR3 is TGCAGCGTTACAGGGGGCGCTTCATTTTTCTATGGCTACACCTTC. Translating it yields CSVTGGASFFYGYTF. The J gene is TRBJ1-2, the V gene TRBV29-1; TRBD1 aligns across 9 bases. CDR3 length: 15 residues. Germline trimming cut 5 bases from V and 4 bases from J; bases unmatched to any gene: 11. Germline CDR1 reads SQVTM; CDR2 reads ANQGSEA. The whole variable domain, remainder taken from reference TRBV29-1 and TRBJ1-2, is SAVISQKPSRDICQRGTSLTIQCQVDSQVTMMFWYRQQPGQSLTLIATANQGSEATYESGFVIDKFPISRPNLTFSTLTVSNMSPEDSSIYLCSVTGGASFFYGYTFGSGTRLTVV.

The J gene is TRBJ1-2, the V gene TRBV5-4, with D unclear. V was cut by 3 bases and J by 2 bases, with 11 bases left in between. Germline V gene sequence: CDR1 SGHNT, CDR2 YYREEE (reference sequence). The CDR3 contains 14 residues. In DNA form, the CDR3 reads TGTGCCAGCAGCTACATACAGACAAACTATGGCTACACCTTC. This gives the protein CASSYIQTNYGYTF.

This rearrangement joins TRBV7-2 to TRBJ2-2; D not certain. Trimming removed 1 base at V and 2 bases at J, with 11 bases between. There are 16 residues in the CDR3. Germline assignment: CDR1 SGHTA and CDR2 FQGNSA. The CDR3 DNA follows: TGTGCCAGCAGCTTAGTCCGGTCCCTAAACACCGGGGAGCTGTTTTTT. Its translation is CASSLVRSLNTGELFF.

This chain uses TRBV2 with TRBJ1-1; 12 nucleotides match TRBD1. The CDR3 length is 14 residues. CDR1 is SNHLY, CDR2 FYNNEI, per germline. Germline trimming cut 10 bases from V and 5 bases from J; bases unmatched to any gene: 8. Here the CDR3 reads CATRGTGGITEAFF. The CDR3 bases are TGTGCCACGAGGGGGACAGGGGGCATTACTGAAGCTTTCTTT.

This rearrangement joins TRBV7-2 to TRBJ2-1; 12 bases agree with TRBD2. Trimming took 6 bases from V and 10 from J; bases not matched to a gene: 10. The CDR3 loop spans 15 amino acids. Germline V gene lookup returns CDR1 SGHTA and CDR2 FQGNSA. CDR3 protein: CASSFSTSGSEEQFF. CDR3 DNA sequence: TGTGCCAGCAGTTTCTCGACTAGCGGGAGTGAAGAGCAGTTCTTC.

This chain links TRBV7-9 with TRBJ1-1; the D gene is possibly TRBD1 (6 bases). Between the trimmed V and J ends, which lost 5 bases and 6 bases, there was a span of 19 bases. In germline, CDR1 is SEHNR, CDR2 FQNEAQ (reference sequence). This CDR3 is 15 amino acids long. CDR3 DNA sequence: TGTGCCAGCAGCCCCCTGAGCCAGGGGTACGCTGAAGCTTTCTTT. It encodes CASSPLSQGYAEAFF.

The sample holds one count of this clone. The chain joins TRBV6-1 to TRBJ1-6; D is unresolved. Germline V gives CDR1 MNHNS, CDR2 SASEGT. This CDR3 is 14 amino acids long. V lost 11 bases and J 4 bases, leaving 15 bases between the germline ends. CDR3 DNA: TGTGCCTTAGGCACGGGGAGTTATAATTCACCCCTCCACTTT. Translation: CALGTGSYNSPLHF.

CDR3 sequence (DNA): TGTGCCAGCAGTTTATTTAGAAGCTCCTACGAGCAGTACTTC. This translates into CASSLFRSSYEQYF. The chain carries TRBV27 and TRBJ2-7; D unresolved. Germline V lookup: CDR1 MNHEY, CDR2 SMNVEV (reference sequence). V was clipped by 1 base and J by 0 bases, with 7 bases between them. This CDR3 has 14 residues.

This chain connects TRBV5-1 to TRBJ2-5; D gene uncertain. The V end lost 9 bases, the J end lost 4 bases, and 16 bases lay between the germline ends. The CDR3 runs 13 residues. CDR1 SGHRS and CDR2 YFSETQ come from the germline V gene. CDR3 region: CATTTIPGETQYF. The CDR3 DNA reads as TGCGCCACGACGACGATACCCGGAGAGACCCAGTACTTC.

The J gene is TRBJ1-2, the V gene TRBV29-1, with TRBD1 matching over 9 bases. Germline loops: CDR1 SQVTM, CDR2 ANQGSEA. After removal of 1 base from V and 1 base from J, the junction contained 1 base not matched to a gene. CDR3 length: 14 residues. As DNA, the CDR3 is TGCAGCGTTGAAGGGGGACAGGGTAACTATGGCTACACCTTC. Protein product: CSVEGGQGNYGYTF.

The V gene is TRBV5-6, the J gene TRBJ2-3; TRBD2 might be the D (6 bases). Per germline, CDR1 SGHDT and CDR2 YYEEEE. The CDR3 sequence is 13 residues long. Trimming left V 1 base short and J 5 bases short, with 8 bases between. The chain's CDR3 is CASSLTSLDTQYF. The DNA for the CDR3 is TGTGCCAGCAGCTTGACTAGCTTAGATACGCAGTATTTT. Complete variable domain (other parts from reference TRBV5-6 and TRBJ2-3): DAGVTQSPTHLIKTRGQQVTLRCSPKSGHDTVSWYQQALGQGPQFIFQYYEEEERQRGNFPDRFSGHQFPNYSSELNVNALLLGDSALYLCASSLTSLDTQYFGPGTRLTVL.

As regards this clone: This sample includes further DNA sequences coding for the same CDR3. CDR3 protein: CASRLGRSSSYEQYF. CDR3 DNA: TGTGCCAGCAGACTCGGTAGGTCGAGCTCCTACGAGCAGTACTTC. This chain links TRBV6-5 with TRBJ2-7; D uncertain. The V and J ends lost 6 bases and 0 bases respectively, with 15 bases between them. The germline V gene has CDR1 MNHEY and CDR2 SVGAGI. The CDR3 is 15 amino acids.

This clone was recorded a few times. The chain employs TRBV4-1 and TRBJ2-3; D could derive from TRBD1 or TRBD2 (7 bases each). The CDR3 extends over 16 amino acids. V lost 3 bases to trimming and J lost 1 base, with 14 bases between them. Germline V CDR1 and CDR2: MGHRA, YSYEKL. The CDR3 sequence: CASSQRQGGGTDTQYF. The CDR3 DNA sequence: TGCGCCAGCAGCCAGAGACAGGGAGGGGGCACAGATACGCAGTATTTT.

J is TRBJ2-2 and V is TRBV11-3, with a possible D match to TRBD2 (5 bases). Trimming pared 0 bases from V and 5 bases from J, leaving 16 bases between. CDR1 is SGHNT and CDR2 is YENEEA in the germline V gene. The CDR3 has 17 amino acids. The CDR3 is CASSLDGRGGRTGELFF. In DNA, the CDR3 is TGTGCCAGCAGCTTAGATGGGAGAGGAGGAAGAACCGGGGAGCTGTTTTTT.

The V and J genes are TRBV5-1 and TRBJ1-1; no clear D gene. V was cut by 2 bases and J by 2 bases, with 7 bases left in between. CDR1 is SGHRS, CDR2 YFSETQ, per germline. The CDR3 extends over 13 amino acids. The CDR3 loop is CASSLELNTEAFF. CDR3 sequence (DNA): TGCGCCAGCAGCTTAGAACTAAACACTGAAGCTTTCTTT. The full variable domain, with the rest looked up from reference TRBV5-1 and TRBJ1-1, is KAGVTQTPRYLIKTRGQQVTLSCSPISGHRSVSWYQQTPGQGLQFLFEYFSETQRNKGNFPGRFSGRQFSNSRSEMNVSTLELGDSALYLCASSLELNTEAFFGQGTRLTVV.

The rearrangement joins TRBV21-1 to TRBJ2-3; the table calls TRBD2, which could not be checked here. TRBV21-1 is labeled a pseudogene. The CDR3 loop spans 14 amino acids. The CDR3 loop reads CASRKMAGLDTQYF. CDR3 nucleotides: TGTGCCAGCAGGAAGATGGCGGGACTTGATACGCAGTATTTT.

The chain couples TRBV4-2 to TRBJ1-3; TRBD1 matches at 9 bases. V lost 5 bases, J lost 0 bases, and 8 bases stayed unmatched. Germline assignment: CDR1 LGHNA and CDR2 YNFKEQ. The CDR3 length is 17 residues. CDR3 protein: CASSNRDRVPSGNTIYF. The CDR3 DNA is TGTGCCAGCAGCAACCGGGACAGGGTTCCCTCTGGAAACACCATATATTTT.

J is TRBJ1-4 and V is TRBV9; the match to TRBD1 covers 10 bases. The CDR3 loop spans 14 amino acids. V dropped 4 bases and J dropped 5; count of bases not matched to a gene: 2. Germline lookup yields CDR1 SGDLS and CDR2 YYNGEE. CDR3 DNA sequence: TGTGCCAGCAGCCGGGACAGGGGCAATGAAAAACTGTTTTTT. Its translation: CASSRDRGNEKLFF.

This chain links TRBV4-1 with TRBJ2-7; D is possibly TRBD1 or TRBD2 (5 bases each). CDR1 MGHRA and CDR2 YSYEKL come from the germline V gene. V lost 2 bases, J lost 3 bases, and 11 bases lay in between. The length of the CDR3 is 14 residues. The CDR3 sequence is CASSQPGRYYEQYF. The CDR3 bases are TGCGCCAGCAGCCAACCGGGACGGTACTACGAGCAGTACTTC.

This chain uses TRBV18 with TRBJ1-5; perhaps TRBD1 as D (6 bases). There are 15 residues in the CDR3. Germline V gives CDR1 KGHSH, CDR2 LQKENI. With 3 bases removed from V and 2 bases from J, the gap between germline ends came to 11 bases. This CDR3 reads CASSPDSSRNQPQHF. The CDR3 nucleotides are TGTGCCAGCTCACCGGACAGTTCTCGCAATCAGCCCCAGCATTTT.

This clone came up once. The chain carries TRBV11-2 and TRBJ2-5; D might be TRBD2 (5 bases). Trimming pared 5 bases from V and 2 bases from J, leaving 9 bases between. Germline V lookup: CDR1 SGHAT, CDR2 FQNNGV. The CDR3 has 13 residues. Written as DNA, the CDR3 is TGTGCCAGCAGCCGGACTGAACAAGAGACCCAGTACTTC. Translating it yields CASSRTEQETQYF.

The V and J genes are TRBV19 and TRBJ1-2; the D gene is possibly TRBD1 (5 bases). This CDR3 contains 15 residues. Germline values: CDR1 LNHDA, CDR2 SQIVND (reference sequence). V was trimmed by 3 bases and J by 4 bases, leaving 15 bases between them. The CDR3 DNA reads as TGTGCCAGTAGTATTGGGGCCCCACGAAGCTATGGCTACACCTTC. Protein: CASSIGAPRSYGYTF.

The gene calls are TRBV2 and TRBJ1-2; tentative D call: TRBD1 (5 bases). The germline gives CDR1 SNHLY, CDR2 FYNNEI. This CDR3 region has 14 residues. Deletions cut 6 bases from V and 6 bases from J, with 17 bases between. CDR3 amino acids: CASRALGQGDGYTF. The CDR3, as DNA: TGTGCCAGCAGAGCCTTGGGGCAGGGTGATGGCTACACCTTC.

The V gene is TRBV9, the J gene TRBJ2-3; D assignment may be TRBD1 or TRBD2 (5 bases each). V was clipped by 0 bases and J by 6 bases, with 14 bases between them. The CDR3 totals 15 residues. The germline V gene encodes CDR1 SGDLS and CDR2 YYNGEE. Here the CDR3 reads CASSVEGARVDTQYF. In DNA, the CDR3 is TGTGCCAGCAGCGTAGAAGGGGCGAGGGTGGATACGCAGTATTTT.

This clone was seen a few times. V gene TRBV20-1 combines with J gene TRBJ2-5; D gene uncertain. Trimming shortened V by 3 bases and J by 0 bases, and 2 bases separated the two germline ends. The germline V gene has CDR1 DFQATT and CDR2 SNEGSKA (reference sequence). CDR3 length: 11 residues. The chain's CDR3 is CSASNQETQYF. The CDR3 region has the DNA TGCAGTGCTAGCAACCAAGAGACCCAGTACTTC.

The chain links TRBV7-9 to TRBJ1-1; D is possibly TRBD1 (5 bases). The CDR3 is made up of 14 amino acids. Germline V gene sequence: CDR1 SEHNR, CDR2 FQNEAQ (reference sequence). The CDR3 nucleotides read TGTGCAAACTCCCTAGGTTCGGGGGGAACTGAAGCTTTCTTT. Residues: CANSLGSGGTEAFF.

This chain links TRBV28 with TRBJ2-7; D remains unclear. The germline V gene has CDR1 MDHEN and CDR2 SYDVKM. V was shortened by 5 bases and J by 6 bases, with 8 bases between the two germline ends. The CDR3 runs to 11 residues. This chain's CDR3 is CASSRWGEQYF. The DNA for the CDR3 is TGTGCCAGCAGTCGGTGGGGCGAGCAGTACTTC. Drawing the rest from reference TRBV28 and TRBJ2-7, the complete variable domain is DVKVTQSSRYLVKRTGEKVFLECVQDMDHENMFWYRQDPGLGLRLIYFSYDVKMKEKGDIPEGYSVSREKKERFSLILESASTNQTSMYLCASSRWGEQYFGPGTRLTVT.

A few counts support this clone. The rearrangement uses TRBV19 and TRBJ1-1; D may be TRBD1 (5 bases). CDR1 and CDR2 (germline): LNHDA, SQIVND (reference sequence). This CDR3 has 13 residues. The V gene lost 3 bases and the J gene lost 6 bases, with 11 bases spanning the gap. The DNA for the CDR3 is TGTGCCAGTAGTATGGATCGGGGGGCTGAAGCTTTCTTT. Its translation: CASSMDRGAEAFF.